This TCR beta chain comes out of a study of CD8 T cells in ankylosing spondylitis. Overall study findings and caveats: As for the disease-linked clones, they showed a CD8+ phenotype and occurred at relatively low frequencies in peripheral blood. Made up of fewer than ten highly homologous variants, a TCR beta motif appeared characteristic of ankylosing spondylitis blood.

This clonotype was seen only a few times. As yet, its antigen is unknown. For TCR beta, libraries came from quantitative 5'-RACE with molecular barcodes. TCRdb reprocessed the 5' RACE reads via MiXCR and lists one record per CDR3 protein. The table records 250,000 to 400,000 distinct CDR3 sequences, roughly 11% of them present only once. The CDR3 totals 17 residues. Germline trimming cut 0 bases from V and 4 bases from J; bases unmatched to any gene: 7. Germline values: CDR1 SGHTA, CDR2 FQGNSA. This receptor was obtained from a female donor with ankylosing spondylitis or in good health (not recorded which). V is TRBV7-2 and J is TRBJ2-3; 10 bases match TRBD2. The sequencing sample was made of blood, either unsorted or a sorted T cell fraction (not recorded which). The CDR3 nucleotides are TGTGCCAGCAGCTTAGCTCCTAGCGGGAGAAGGCCAGATACGCAGTATTTT. Protein: CASSLAPSGRRPDTQYF. The entire variable domain, with the rest obtained from reference TRBV7-2 and TRBJ2-3, is as follows: GAGVSQSPSNKVTEKGKDVELRCDPISGHTALYWYRQSLGQGLEFLIYFQGNSAPDKSGLPSDRFSAERTGGSVSTLTIQRTQQEDSAVYLCASSLAPSGRRPDTQYFGPGTRLTVL.